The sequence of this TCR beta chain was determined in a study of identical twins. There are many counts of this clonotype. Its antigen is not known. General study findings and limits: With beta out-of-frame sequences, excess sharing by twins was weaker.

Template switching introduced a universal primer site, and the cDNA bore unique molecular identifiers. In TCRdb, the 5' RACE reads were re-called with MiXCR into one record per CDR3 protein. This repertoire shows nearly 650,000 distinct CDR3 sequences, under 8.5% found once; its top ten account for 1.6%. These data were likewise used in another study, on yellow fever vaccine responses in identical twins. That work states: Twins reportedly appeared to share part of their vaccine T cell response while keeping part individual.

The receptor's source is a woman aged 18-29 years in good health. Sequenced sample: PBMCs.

The CDR3 loop is CSARESSGIEQYF. The CDR3 nucleotides are TGCAGTGCTAGAGAATCTAGCGGGATCGAGCAGTACTTC. The chain recombines TRBV20-1 with TRBJ2-7; 9 bases fit TRBD2. The CDR3 sequence is 13 residues long. J lost 6 bases, V lost 0 bases, and 3 bases had no gene match. CDR1 and CDR2 (germline): DFQATT, SNEGSKA (reference sequence).